This T cell receptor beta chain was identified in a study of T cells in Graves' hyperthyroidism and ophthalmopathy. Study-wide results and caveats: Among thyroid clonotypes expanded above 0.001, most also appeared in blood.

This CDR3 comprises 15 residues. Germline values: CDR1 MNHNS, CDR2 SASEGT. V shed 5 bases and J 7 bases; nucleotides not matched to a gene: 10. The CDR3 regions of TCR beta were amplified from RNA transcripts. In the first-round RT-PCR of the TCR CDR3, the HTBI primer set was used. TCRdb independently ran MiXCR on the multiplex PCR reads; one entry per CDR3 protein. The table lists under 350,000 distinct CDR3 sequences, 18% of them singletons. On this clonotype itself: What it recognizes is unknown.

Sequencing input: blood. This sequence was found in a woman aged 45-59 years with Graves' hyperthyroidism. V gene TRBV6-1 combines with J gene TRBJ2-1, with 8 bases fitting TRBD2. The CDR3 loop is CASSYGSGTRNEQFF. DNA for the CDR3: TGTGCCAGCAGTTATGGTAGCGGGACGCGGAATGAGCAGTTCTTC.